These 20 T cell receptor beta chains share one sample of origin, sequenced in a study of Graves' ophthalmopathy and Graves' hyperthyroidism. RNA served as the template for amplifying TCR beta CDR3 regions. A first-round RT-PCR used HTBI primers, followed by a second-round multiplex PCR. Each CDR3 protein is one row after TCRdb ran MiXCR on the multiplex PCR reads. This table has some 360,000 distinct CDR3 sequences, about a sixth appearing once. Material for sequencing was peripheral blood. Receptor source: an adult woman with stable Graves' hyperthyroidism.

The rearrangement uses TRBV13 and TRBJ2-7; either TRBD1 or TRBD2 may fit D (5 bases each). The CDR3 loop spans 11 amino acids. Trimming took 7 bases from V and 7 from J, leaving 11 bases between them. Germline V gene lookup returns CDR1 PRHDT and CDR2 FYEKMQ (reference sequence). This CDR3 reads CASTRGGEQYV. The CDR3 DNA reads TGTGCCAGCACTCGTGGGGGAGAGCAGTACGTC.

In its sample, this clonotype was seen many times. This chain links TRBV4-1 with TRBJ2-5, with D possibly TRBD1 on 8 matching bases. The CDR3 sequence is 16 residues long. Trimming shortened V by 0 bases and J by 5 bases, and 16 bases separated the two germline ends. Germline-derived CDR1 and CDR2 are MGHRA and YSYEKL. The CDR3 region is CASSQETGGASETQYF. The CDR3 nucleotides read TGCGCCAGCAGCCAAGAAACAGGGGGGGCGTCGGAGACCCAGTACTTC.

The table lists this clonotype with a few counts. V gene TRBV7-3 combines with J gene TRBJ2-7; D possibly uses TRBD1 or TRBD2 (5 bases each). There are 13 residues in the CDR3. CDR1 and CDR2 from the germline V gene are SGHTA and FQGTGA. The ends were cut back, 5 bases at V and 7 bases at J, with 15 bases in the middle. In DNA, the CDR3 is TGTGCCAGCAGCCCCGGGACGCCTGATGAGCAGTACTTC. Residues: CASSPGTPDEQYF. The variable domain in full, with the rest retrieved from reference TRBV7-3 and TRBJ2-7, is GAGVSQTPSNKVTEKGKYVELRCDPISGHTALYWYRQSLGQGPEFLIYFQGTGAADDSGLPNDRFFAVRPEGSVSTLKIQRTERGDSAVYLCASSPGTPDEQYFGPGTRLTVT.

In its sample, this clonotype was seen a few times. V gene TRBV9 combines with J gene TRBJ1-6; D is possibly TRBD1 (5 bases). Trimming took 2 bases from V and 3 from J, leaving 15 bases between them. Germline lookup yields CDR1 SGDLS and CDR2 YYNGEE. CDR3 length: 17 amino acids. The CDR3 region is CASSVDSNPNYNSPLHF. The CDR3, as DNA: TGTGCCAGCAGCGTCGACAGTAACCCCAACTATAATTCACCCCTCCACTTT.

This clonotype was seen many times. The chain combines TRBV27 with TRBJ1-1; D uncertain. The CDR3 extends over 12 amino acids. The V gene lost 6 bases and the J gene lost 1 base, with 6 bases spanning the gap. Germline CDR1 is MNHEY and CDR2 is SMNVEV (reference sequence). For the CDR3, the DNA is TGTGCCAGCAGGCGGGGGAACACTGAAGCTTTCTTT. Protein product: CASRRGNTEAFF.

This clonotype was counted between two and nine times. The gene calls are TRBV5-1 and TRBJ1-1; D gene unclear. This CDR3 contains 14 residues. V was cut by 4 bases and J by 6 bases, with 16 bases left in between. CDR1 and CDR2 from the germline V gene are SGHRS and YFSETQ. This CDR3 is CASSPGTVVPEAFF. The CDR3 DNA sequence: TGCGCCAGCAGCCCGGGAACAGTGGTCCCTGAAGCTTTCTTT.

In its sample, this clonotype was seen many times. Compared with germline, one end of the junction differs, possibly owing to a read error. The gene calls are TRBV4-1 and TRBJ2-7; possibly TRBD1 for D (5 bases). This CDR3 comprises 13 residues. Germline CDR1 reads MGHRA; CDR2 reads YSYEKL. The CDR3 reads CASSQETGYEQYF. As DNA, the CDR3 is TGTGCCAGCAGCCAAGAAACAGGCTACGAGCAGTACTTC.

This clonotype was detected many times. The chain combines TRBV7-3 with TRBJ1-1; TRBD1 matches 8 bases. The ends lost 3 bases at V and 4 bases at J; junction bases unmatched: 1. Germline assignment: CDR1 SGHTA and CDR2 FQGTGA. CDR3 size: 13 residues. Here the CDR3 reads CASSFGQGTEAFF. The CDR3 bases are TGTGCCAGCAGCTTCGGACAGGGCACTGAAGCTTTCTTT.

This clonotype has at least ten counts. The rearrangement uses TRBV12-3 or TRBV12-4 and TRBJ2-7, with 7 bases lining up with TRBD1. V lost 7 bases to trimming and J lost 4 bases; unmatched junction nucleotides: 7. This CDR3 has 13 residues. CDR3 loop: CASKGNRGYEQYF. CDR3 nucleotide sequence: TGTGCCAGCAAGGGGAACAGGGGTTACGAGCAGTACTTC.

This chain connects TRBV5-1 to TRBJ2-7; a possible D gene is TRBD1 (6 bases). This CDR3 spans 13 amino acids. The ends were cut back, 4 bases at V and 2 bases at J, with 10 bases in the middle. Germline V gene data show CDR1 as SGHRS and CDR2 as YFSETQ. The CDR3 DNA is TGCGCCAGCAGCCGGGACATTCCCTACGAGCAGTACTTC. Encoded protein: CASSRDIPYEQYF. The entire variable domain, with the rest obtained from reference TRBV5-1 and TRBJ2-7, is as follows: KAGVTQTPRYLIKTRGQQVTLSCSPISGHRSVSWYQQTPGQGLQFLFEYFSETQRNKGNFPGRFSGRQFSNSRSEMNVSTLELGDSALYLCASSRDIPYEQYFGPGTRLTVT.

The chain couples TRBV6-1 to TRBJ2-7; TRBD1 matches at 9 bases. Unmatched junction bases numbered 7, after V lost 4 bases and J lost 6 bases. This CDR3 region has 14 residues. Looked up from germline, CDR1 is MNHNS and CDR2 is SASEGT. The chain's CDR3 is CASSAPGQGFEQYF. CDR3 sequence (DNA): TGTGCCAGCAGTGCACCGGGACAGGGATTCGAGCAGTACTTC.

This clonotype was detected many times. The CDR3 here is CASSLFDRGEETQYF. CDR3 in DNA: TGTGCCAGCAGTTTATTCGACAGGGGGGAAGAGACCCAGTACTTC. The V gene is TRBV28, the J gene TRBJ2-5; TRBD1 matches at 9 bases. Trimming at V came to 1 base and at J to 3 bases, leaving 3 bases not matched to a gene. The germline V gene has CDR1 MDHEN and CDR2 SYDVKM. The CDR3 has 15 residues. Filled out from reference TRBV28 and TRBJ2-5, the complete variable domain reads DVKVTQSSRYLVKRTGEKVFLECVQDMDHENMFWYRQDPGLGLRLIYFSYDVKMKEKGDIPEGYSVSREKKERFSLILESASTNQTSMYLCASSLFDRGEETQYFGPGTRLLVL.

For this clonotype: A much more abundant neighbour one base away suggests this may be a read error. The gene calls are TRBV12-3 or TRBV12-4 and TRBJ1-1, with D uncertain. This CDR3 comprises 12 residues. The CDR3 sequence is CSSSLVATEAFF. The CDR3 bases are TGTTCCAGCAGTTTAGTAGCCACTGAAGCTTTCTTT.

This clonotype came up many times. The chain employs TRBV19 and TRBJ2-2, with unresolved D. Trimming removed 3 bases from V and 4 bases from J, with 12 bases in between. Germline V lookup: CDR1 LNHDA, CDR2 SQIVND (reference sequence). CDR3 length equals 15 residues. The DNA of the CDR3 is TGTGCCAGTAGTATTGCGGAAGGCCGCACCGGGGAGCTGTTTTTT. This encodes CASSIAEGRTGELFF.

This clonotype was detected many times. This chain joins TRBV25-1 and TRBJ1-5, with D unresolved. The V gene lost 2 bases and the J gene lost 0 bases, with 8 bases spanning the gap. The CDR3 totals 15 residues. CDR1 and CDR2 (germline): MGHDK, SYGVNS. This CDR3 reads CASSEGRYSNQPQHF. In DNA form, the CDR3 reads TGTGCCAGCAGTGAAGGGAGGTATAGCAATCAGCCCCAGCATTTT.

The chain couples TRBV27 to TRBJ2-7; 8 bases are shared with TRBD1. V was clipped by 5 bases and J by 3 bases; unmatched bases: 6. CDR1 and CDR2 (germline): MNHEY, SMNVEV (reference sequence). This CDR3 has 14 residues. This CDR3 reads CASSPAGTGYEQYF. CDR3 DNA: TGTGCCAGCAGTCCCGCCGGGACAGGCTACGAGCAGTACTTC.

The chain joins TRBV5-1 to TRBJ1-2, with TRBD1 as a possible D gene (6 bases). The CDR3 is 14 amino acids. V shed 5 bases and J shed 4 bases, with 15 bases lying between them. Germline values: CDR1 SGHRS, CDR2 YFSETQ. CDR3 nucleotide sequence: TGCGCCAGCAGTTTCGCCCCGGACAGCTATGGCTACACCTTC. It is translated as CASSFAPDSYGYTF.

Notes on this clonotype: Possible read error: a much larger clone is one base away. It is likely a read error, because the conserved phenylalanine at the end of the CDR3 is missing. This chain uses TRBV9 with TRBJ1-5, with D hard to call. The CDR3 spans 14 residues. Trimming removed 0 bases at V and 6 bases at J, with 10 bases between. Germline assignment: CDR1 SGDLS and CDR2 YYNGEE. CDR3 protein: CASSVAGFGQPQHY. Written as DNA, the CDR3 is TGTGCCAGCAGCGTAGCGGGGTTCGGTCAGCCCCAGCATTAT.

The chain recombines TRBV6-1 with TRBJ1-6; D may be TRBD1 (5 bases). Germline loops: CDR1 MNHNS, CDR2 SASEGT. Between the trimmed V and J ends, which lost 7 bases and 9 bases, there was a span of 22 bases. The CDR3 has 16 amino acids. CDR3 loop: CASTEGGRAGGSPLHF. In DNA, the CDR3 is TGTGCCAGCACCGAAGGCGGCAGGGCGGGAGGTTCACCCCTCCACTTT.

The CDR3 sequence: CAWSVGVMMNGYTF. The DNA of the CDR3 is TGTGCCTGGAGTGTGGGAGTAATGATGAATGGCTACACCTTC. This chain links TRBV30 with TRBJ1-2; D call uncertain. Per germline, CDR1 GTSNPN and CDR2 SVGIG (reference sequence). The V and J ends lost 0 bases and 6 bases respectively, with 14 bases between them. The CDR3 extends over 14 amino acids.